The clone carrying this TCR beta chain occurred a few times. Its antigen is undetermined. The CDR3 is 14 residues long. Germline lookup yields CDR1 GTSNPN and CDR2 SVGIG (reference sequence). V lost 0 bases and J lost 2, with 10 bases in between. This specimen comes from a study of radiation and T cells in renal cell carcinoma. Whole-study results and caveats: In blood, top tumor clones expanded by 2 weeks, shrinking by 4.

Generated by immunoSEQ multiplex PCR, the TCRdb table keeps only in-frame clones and is missing some. The sample has 130,000 or so clones; roughly 90% are singletons. The time point is: baseline pretreatment blood. As to treatment: 15 Gy SBRT to primary tumor, nephrectomy 4 weeks later. After SBRT, blood was collected at 2 and 4 weeks, plus baseline. The source was blood, collected from a patient whose treatment included radiotherapy and nephrectomy. The sequence came from a woman aged 45 to 65 with renal cell carcinoma. The rearrangement joins TRBV30 to TRBJ1-1, with unresolved D. CDR3 region: CAWSVGAINTEAFF. In nucleotides, the CDR3 is TGTGCCTGGAGTGTAGGCGCGATCAACACTGAAGCTTTCTTT.